Following are 18 T cell receptor beta chains from one sample sequenced in a study of T cell responses to AZD1222 COVID-19 vaccine. Libraries were prepared by immunoSEQ multiplex PCR; TCRdb keeps only in-frame clonotypes and omits some of them. The data show approximately 30,000 clones, 75% to 85% seen once. This material consisted of peripheral blood, taken 28 days after the second AZD1222 dose. The receptors shown here come from an adult who received the AZD1222 COVID-19 vaccine.

This clone is termed medium-sized. V usage is TRBV4-2 and J usage is TRBJ1-3, with D possibly being TRBD1 (5 bases). The CDR3 is 16 amino acids. The V end was cut by 0 bases, the J end by 0 bases, with 9 bases between. From germline, CDR1 is LGHNA and CDR2 YNFKEQ. The CDR3 loop is CASSQDGAYSGNTIYF. The CDR3 nucleotides read TGTGCCAGCAGCCAAGATGGGGCGTACTCTGGAAACACCATATATTTT.

The CDR3 loop reads CASGLVQGGVMVYF. The CDR3 nucleotides read TGTGCTAGTGGTTTGGTACAGGGAGGGGTGATGGTATATTTT. The V call is TRBV12-5, the J call TRBJ1-3, with D maybe TRBD1 (6 bases). The germline V and J ends were trimmed by 0 bases and 14 bases, with 17 bases remaining between them. This CDR3 is built from 14 residues. Germline V CDR1 and CDR2: LGHNT, FRNRAP.

The genes are TRBV7-9 and TRBJ2-1; 8 bases align to TRBD2. The ends lost 1 base at V and 10 bases at J; junction bases unmatched: 12. The CDR3 has 16 amino acids. Germline loops: CDR1 SEHNR, CDR2 FQNEAQ (reference sequence). CDR3 nucleotides: TGTGCCAGCAGCTTAGGGAAGGGACTAGGCAAGGCCGAGCAGTTCTTC. It yields the protein CASSLGKGLGKAEQFF.

The chain is built from TRBV16 and TRBJ2-5; D is uncertain. The CDR3 length is 11 residues. V lost 4 bases and J 3 bases, leaving 3 bases between the germline ends. Germline CDR1 and CDR2: KGHSY and FQNENV. DNA for the CDR3: TGTGCCAGCAGCCGCGAAGAGACCCAGTACTTC. This translates into CASSREETQYF. Full variable domain (rest looked up from reference TRBV16 and TRBJ2-5): GEEVAQTPKHLVRGEGQKAKLYCAPIKGHSYVFWYQQVLKNEFKFLISFQNENVFDETGMPKERFSAKCLPNSPCSLEIQATKLEDSAVYFCASSREETQYFGPGTRLLVL.

The chain has TRBV5-1 and TRBJ1-4, with D perhaps TRBD1 (5 bases). The CDR3 totals 14 residues. With 2 bases removed from V and 2 bases from J, the gap between germline ends came to 7 bases. CDR1 is SGHRS, CDR2 YFSETQ, per germline. The CDR3 loop reads CASSFGGTNEKLFF. DNA for the CDR3: TGCGCCAGCAGCTTTGGGGGGACTAATGAAAAACTGTTTTTT. The complete variable domain, with remaining parts taken from reference TRBV5-1 and TRBJ1-4, reads KAGVTQTPRYLIKTRGQQVTLSCSPISGHRSVSWYQQTPGQGLQFLFEYFSETQRNKGNFPGRFSGRQFSNSRSEMNVSTLELGDSALYLCASSFGGTNEKLFFGSGTQLSVL.

The genes are TRBV2 and TRBJ2-2; possible D gene TRBD2, 5 bases. V was trimmed by 10 bases and J by 0 bases, leaving 15 bases between them. The CDR3 sequence is 15 residues long. CDR1 and CDR2 (germline): SNHLY, FYNNEI. The CDR3 DNA follows: TGTGCCACCCCTACCGGGATCGCGAACACCGGGGAGCTGTTTTTT. This codes for CATPTGIANTGELFF.

This chain links TRBV6-5 with TRBJ2-3; 12 bases fit TRBD2. V dropped 4 bases and J dropped 2; count of bases not matched to a gene: 4. This CDR3 comprises 16 residues. Per the germline V gene, CDR1 is MNHEY and CDR2 is SVGAGI. The CDR3 reads CASSSLAGGYTDTQYF. In DNA, the CDR3 is TGTGCCAGCAGTTCCCTAGCGGGAGGGTACACAGATACGCAGTATTTT.

The chain combines TRBV24-1 with TRBJ2-1; D ambiguous. Germline-derived CDR1 and CDR2 are KGHDR and SFDVKD. The ends were cut back, 1 base at V and 9 bases at J, with 3 bases in the middle. CDR3 size: 11 residues. The CDR3 region has the DNA TGTGCCACCAGTGATTTAGTTGAGCAGTTCTTC. This codes for CATSDLVEQFF.

The chain employs TRBV9 and TRBJ2-2; no clear D. The CDR3 consists of 12 residues. Between the trimmed V and J ends, which lost 0 bases and 7 bases, there was a span of 4 bases. Germline V gene data show CDR1 as SGDLS and CDR2 as YYNGEE. This chain's CDR3 is CASSVAFGELFF. CDR3 nucleotide sequence: TGTGCCAGCAGCGTAGCATTCGGGGAGCTGTTTTTT.

The V and J genes are TRBV5-4 and TRBJ2-5; unclear D gene. The CDR3 extends over 13 amino acids. From germline, CDR1 is SGHNT and CDR2 YYREEE (reference sequence). V lost 4 bases and J lost 2, with 9 bases in between. The CDR3 sequence is CASSEEHQETQYF. CDR3 nucleotides: TGTGCCAGCAGCGAGGAACATCAAGAGACCCAGTACTTC.

This chain uses TRBV18 with TRBJ2-1; 14 positions agree with TRBD2. The V gene end was trimmed by 1 base and the J gene end by 2 bases; junction bases not matched to a gene: 1. The germline gives CDR1 KGHSH, CDR2 LQKENI. The CDR3 runs 17 residues. CDR3: CASSPRLAGGPYNEQFF. Here the CDR3 DNA reads TGTGCCAGCTCACCACGACTAGCGGGAGGGCCCTACAATGAGCAGTTCTTC.

The CDR3 reads CASSLVAVQETQYF. DNA of the CDR3: TGCGCCAGCAGCTTGGTTGCGGTCCAAGAGACCCAGTACTTC. The genes are TRBV5-1 and TRBJ2-5; D call uncertain. Between the trimmed V and J ends, which lost 0 bases and 1 base, there was a span of 7 bases. Per germline, CDR1 SGHRS and CDR2 YFSETQ. The CDR3 totals 14 residues.

The rearrangement links TRBV7-2 to TRBJ2-1, with D tentatively TRBD2 (5 bases). The CDR3 is 16 amino acids. CDR1 and CDR2 from the germline V gene are SGHTA and FQGNSA. Trimming shortened V by 4 bases and J by 5 bases, and 18 bases separated the two germline ends. The CDR3 protein is CASSSARAAVNNEQFF. CDR3 DNA: TGTGCCAGCAGCTCGGCTAGGGCAGCGGTGAACAATGAGCAGTTCTTC.

The rearrangement joins TRBV25-1 to TRBJ2-7, with 11 bases aligning to TRBD2. J gave up 2 bases and V 5 bases, and 5 bases lay outside the gene matches. In germline, CDR1 is MGHDK, CDR2 SYGVNS. CDR3 length: 15 amino acids. The DNA for the CDR3 is TGTGCCAGCAGTTACGGGACTAGCGGCCCCTACGAGCAGTACGTC. It yields the protein CASSYGTSGPYEQYV.

V is TRBV11-1 and J is TRBJ1-1; D might be TRBD1 (5 bases). The CDR3 consists of 15 residues. Germline loops: CDR1 SGHAT, CDR2 FQDESV (reference sequence). The ends were cut back, 2 bases at V and 1 base at J, with 11 bases in the middle. CDR3 sequence reads: CASSLQGTANTEAFF. The CDR3 bases are TGTGCCAGCAGCTTACAGGGTACGGCGAACACTGAAGCTTTCTTT.

This chain uses TRBV18 with TRBJ1-3; 9 nucleotides align to TRBD1. Per the germline V gene, CDR1 is KGHSH and CDR2 is LQKENI. The V segment lost 6 bases and the J segment 3 bases; nucleotides outside the gene matches: 12. This CDR3 contains 17 residues. CDR3 protein: CASSRSGQGGLGNTIYF. The CDR3 DNA follows: TGTGCCAGCTCTAGATCGGGACAGGGTGGACTTGGAAACACCATATATTTT.

This clone showed up just a few times. This chain joins TRBV5-5 and TRBJ1-2; D call uncertain. This CDR3 has 14 residues. In germline, CDR1 is SGHKS, CDR2 YYEKEE (reference sequence). The V end was cut by 0 bases, the J end by 4 bases, with 10 bases between. The CDR3 loop reads CASSLVVRSYGYTF. For the CDR3, the DNA is TGTGCCAGCAGCTTGGTGGTACGGAGCTATGGCTACACCTTC.

The rearrangement uses TRBV23-1 and TRBJ2-1; perhaps TRBD2 as D (5 bases). TRBV23-1 is classed as an ORF, of uncertain function. The CDR3 loop spans 13 amino acids. V shed 6 bases and J shed 10 bases, with 16 bases lying between them. Here the CDR3 DNA reads TGCGCCAGCAGCCATCCCGGACTGGGGGAGCAGTTCTTC. It encodes CASSHPGLGEQFF.